This TCR beta chain is drawn from a study of T cell responses to AZD1222 COVID-19 vaccine. Libraries were prepared by immunoSEQ multiplex PCR; TCRdb keeps only in-frame clonotypes and omits some of them. The table lists some 150,000 clones, roughly nine tenths of them singletons. The CDR3 is made up of 14 amino acids. Germline assignment: CDR1 MDHEN and CDR2 SYDVKM. V shed 2 bases, J shed 10 bases, and the junction held 9 bases outside the gene matches. Study findings and constraints: Only a handful of AZD1222 recipients, roughly 6 in all, had baseline seropositivity. Unmutated variant regions are reportedly targeted by nearly half of spike-specific TCRs.

A word on this clone: Its antigen remains unknown.

The receptor was isolated from an adult in good health. Sequences were derived from peripheral blood, sampled on day 0 of MenACWY control vaccination. J is TRBJ1-2 and V is TRBV28; TRBD1 agrees at 8 bases. CDR3 nucleotides: TGTGCCAGCAGTTTACTGCAGGGGGCTCGGTACTACACCTTC. As protein: CASSLLQGARYYTF.